Included here is one T cell receptor beta chain sequence, with context. No cognate antigen has been identified for it. No per-base quality is available; no much larger clone lies one base away. The data were taken from a study of blood T cell repertoires in COVID-19 (dated by TCRdb to the early 2020s). About the investigation overall: Samples from collaborators originated in the United States, Italy and Spain and spanned both the acute and convalescent phases of COVID-19. The prospective study material was composed of cDNA or gDNA derived from T cells, B-cell-depleted T cells, or PBMCs. The dataset comprised deeply sampled blood TCRbeta repertoires from subjects exposed to, actively infected with, or recovered from COVID-19. The repertoires were released in a freely available public database intended as a resource for research on the immune response to SARS-CoV-2. Samples were obtained from the ongoing ImmuneRACE study (first 160 participants) and from 950 to 1,500 subjects provided by 6 global collaborators. Sample metadata almost always included a de-identified subject ID, COVID-19 status, age in years and sex. Where available, HLA class I and class II types were taken from metadata supplied by the sample provider and were not determined by assay-based typing.

Trimming removed 3 bases from V and 6 bases from J, leaving 12 bases between the germline ends. CDR3 length: 13 amino acids, cysteine to phenylalanine. Kept here is only the CDR3 DNA, which spans 39 bases and is read in frame from base 1. Via the germline V gene, CDR1 is SGHVS and CDR2 FQNEAQ. Findings and caveats that apply to the study as a whole: The amount of clinical and demographic metadata varied by source and participant and was provided uncurated.

Participants in the prospective study were enrolled through a virtual design, were aged roughly 18 to 100 years, and lived in about two dozen United States geographic areas. To assign participants to cohorts, the prospective study relied on clinical history that participants themselves reported in a screening survey and a study questionnaire. ImmuneRACE Cohort 3 recovered participants were defined by two consecutive negative NP/OP PCR tests, healthcare professional clearance, or symptom resolution. In the prospective study, whole blood, serum and a nasopharyngeal or oropharyngeal swab were collected from each participant by mobile phlebotomists. Participants in the prospective study had the option to provide additional blood draws and questionnaires over a roughly two-month period. Before DNA extraction, blood samples from the prospective study were shipped at room temperature or frozen. TCRbeta CDR3 regions were amplified from genomic DNA by means of the immunoSEQ Assay, a bias-controlled multiplex PCR. The source study handled its data this way. The number of nucleated cells in each sample was estimated by amplification of reference gene primers within the assay. Sequence reads were collapsed and filtered to measure the absolute abundance of every unique TCRbeta CDR3 rearrangement. For each sample, productive Simpson clonality was calculated as the square root of Simpson's diversity index over productive rearrangements. As stored in TCRdb, this immuneACCESS dataset retains in-frame rearrangements with V and J assigned. A fraction of the clones does not appear; measured against another copy, unresolved V genes explain less than half of the discrepancy, and the remainder lacks a known reason. From that table come the V and J calls and clone size; the DNA was used to work out D and trimming. For this sample the table gives roughly 250,000 clones, of which about 85% were detected only once. 3% of the sample comes from the top ten.

This receptor was taken from a woman aged 45-65 years who had recovered from COVID-19. Sequencing was performed on PBMCs or T cells enriched from blood (not recorded which). This receptor chain uses TRBV7-8 and TRBJ2-7; a weak D assignment points to TRBD2 (5 bases agree). At the DNA level, the sequence is TGTGCCAGCAGCTTTATTGGCGGGCTCGAGCAGTACTTC. Its protein reads: CASSFIGGLEQYF.